Listed here are 30 T cell receptor beta chains from one sample, sequenced in a study of cytomegalovirus exposure and HLA in healthy donors. PCR primers comprised 60 Vbeta and 13 Jbeta primers. Libraries were prepared by immunoSEQ multiplex PCR; TCRdb keeps only in-frame clonotypes and omits some of them. The sample has roughly 50,000 clones; roughly 85% are singletons. Sequencing input: PBMCs. The receptors come from a woman under 30 in good health and CMV-seronegative.

V gene TRBV28 combines with J gene TRBJ1-4; D possibly corresponds to TRBD1 (5 bases). Germline V CDR1 and CDR2: MDHEN, SYDVKM. The V gene lost 8 bases and the J gene lost 7 bases, with 23 bases spanning the gap. This CDR3 has 16 residues. The CDR3 region is CASCLPRGPDCEKLFF. CDR3 in DNA: TGTGCCAGCTGCCTTCCGCGGGGCCCCGATTGTGAAAAACTGTTTTTT.

The V call is TRBV27, the J call TRBJ1-5; TRBD1 is a possible D gene (5 bases). This CDR3 is built from 15 residues. Germline-derived CDR1 and CDR2 are MNHEY and SMNVEV (reference sequence). Trimming took 5 bases from V and 2 from J, leaving 13 bases between them. CDR3 coding DNA: TGTGCCAGCAGTAGGGGAAAAGGGGGCAATCAGCCCCAGCATTTT. It is translated as CASSRGKGGNQPQHF.

The chain uses TRBV4-1 and TRBJ2-7; 10 bases fit TRBD2. Germline CDR1 and CDR2: MGHRA and YSYEKL. V trimming: 4 bases; J trimming: 0 bases; junction bases outside the gene matches: 15. The CDR3 spans 19 residues. CDR3 amino acids: CASSRTHLLAGPLSYEQYF. The CDR3 nucleotides are TGCGCCAGCAGCCGGACCCATCTACTAGCGGGACCCCTCTCCTACGAGCAGTACTTC.

This clone was found a few times. This chain links TRBV27 with TRBJ1-6; D is uncertain. Trimming removed 2 bases at V and 5 bases at J, with 16 bases between. Germline V gene lookup returns CDR1 MNHEY and CDR2 SMNVEV (reference sequence). This CDR3 region has 17 residues. The CDR3 DNA reads TGTGCCAGCAGTTTAAGCGACACCACACTAGATAATTCACCCCTCCACTTT. It codes for CASSLSDTTLDNSPLHF.

The chain is built from TRBV28 and TRBJ1-4; the D gene is possibly TRBD1 (5 bases). The length of the CDR3 is 14 residues. In germline, CDR1 is MDHEN, CDR2 SYDVKM. Trimming cost V 2 bases and J 8 bases, with 12 bases left between them. DNA of the CDR3: TGTGCCAGCAGTTTAGGGGGGTTAGGAGAAAAACTGTTTTTT. This translates into CASSLGGLGEKLFF.

CDR3 bases: TGTGCCAGCAGCCCCTCGGGAGGACAGGGGCGAGAGCAGTACTTC. Protein sequence: CASSPSGGQGREQYF. The chain links TRBV27 to TRBJ2-7; TRBD1 matches 9 bases. The CDR3 is made up of 15 amino acids. CDR1 is MNHEY, CDR2 SMNVEV, per germline (reference sequence). V shed 6 bases and J 7 bases; nucleotides not matched to a gene: 13.

This clone occurred once. V is TRBV5-1 and J is TRBJ2-3, with a tentative D call TRBD2 (6 bases). The V gene's germline CDR1 is SGHRS and CDR2 YFSETQ. The CDR3 has 17 amino acids. V lost 4 bases, J lost 0 bases, and 18 bases lay in between. CDR3 amino acids: CASSPVGAGTSTDTQYF. DNA of the CDR3: TGCGCCAGCAGCCCGGTAGGGGCAGGGACTAGCACAGATACGCAGTATTTT.

This clone was counted only a few times. The rearrangement joins TRBV7-3 to TRBJ2-1; 7 positions match TRBD2. The junction had 12 bases not matched to a gene; V was cut back by 4 bases and J by 0 bases. Per the germline V gene, CDR1 is SGHTA and CDR2 is FQGTGA. The length of the CDR3 is 18 residues. The CDR3 DNA sequence: TGTGCCAGCAGCTCCGAGACTAGCCCGATTCCCTCCTACAATGAGCAGTTCTTC. Its protein product is CASSSETSPIPSYNEQFF.

The rearrangement joins TRBV5-1 to TRBJ2-7; perhaps TRBD1 as D (5 bases). This CDR3 comprises 13 residues. The V end lost 8 bases, the J end lost 4 bases, and 16 bases lay between the germline ends. The germline V gene encodes CDR1 SGHRS and CDR2 YFSETQ. The CDR3 nucleotides read TGCGCCAGAAACAGGTGGGTGTATTACGAGCAGTACTTC. Its translation is CARNRWVYYEQYF.

The V gene is TRBV28, the J gene TRBJ2-1; 11 bases line up with TRBD1. Trimming took 5 bases from V and 4 from J; bases not matched to a gene: 7. The germline V gene has CDR1 MDHEN and CDR2 SYDVKM. The CDR3 runs 16 residues. The CDR3 DNA follows: TGTGCCAGCAGTGCAGAGGACAGGGGGCTGTACAATGAGCAGTTCTTC. This sequence encodes CASSAEDRGLYNEQFF.

This clone was recorded a few times. The V gene is TRBV27, the J gene TRBJ1-5, with D perhaps TRBD1 (6 bases). The CDR3 contains 13 residues. Per germline, CDR1 MNHEY and CDR2 SMNVEV (reference sequence). Between the trimmed V and J ends, which lost 4 bases and 6 bases, there was a span of 10 bases. CDR3 in DNA: TGTGCCAGCAGTTGGCAGACAGGTCAGCCCCAGCATTTT. The encoded protein is CASSWQTGQPQHF.

This CDR3 is CASSPPGQGAVTGELFF. The CDR3 bases are TGTGCCAGCTCACCACCGGGACAGGGGGCAGTCACCGGGGAGCTGTTTTTT. This sequence joins TRBV18 and TRBJ2-2; TRBD1 agrees at 12 bases. V was pared by 0 bases and J by 4 bases, with 3 bases of the junction left unmatched. Germline V lookup: CDR1 KGHSH, CDR2 LQKENI. This CDR3 contains 17 residues.

This clone has a handful of counts. This chain links TRBV6-5 with TRBJ1-3, with D possibly being TRBD1 (6 bases). CDR3 size: 16 residues. The germline V gene encodes CDR1 MNHEY and CDR2 SVGAGI. V lost 0 bases and J 3 bases, leaving 12 bases between the germline ends. Here the CDR3 DNA reads TGTGCCAGCAGTTACTCACAGGGTGTAGGTGGAAACACCATATATTTT. Protein: CASSYSQGVGGNTIYF.

The chain couples TRBV5-1 to TRBJ1-6; TRBD1 aligns across 7 bases. Per germline, CDR1 SGHRS and CDR2 YFSETQ. The CDR3 has 17 amino acids. With V trimmed by 0 bases and J by 7 bases, 10 bases remained unmatched. The CDR3 DNA sequence: TGCGCCAGCAGCTTGGAACTTAGGACAGGCATGAATTCACCCCTCCACTTT. Amino acid sequence: CASSLELRTGMNSPLHF.

The V call is TRBV2, the J call TRBJ1-6; no definite D call. Germline V gives CDR1 SNHLY, CDR2 FYNNEI. The CDR3 extends over 13 amino acids. V was shortened by 0 bases and J by 17 bases, with 14 bases between the two germline ends. CDR3 protein: CASSEASPQRVHF. The CDR3, as DNA: TGTGCCAGCAGTGAAGCGTCCCCCCAGCGCGTCCACTTT.

This clone turned up a few times. The chain has TRBV5-1 and TRBJ2-3; D ambiguous. Germline V gene sequence: CDR1 SGHRS, CDR2 YFSETQ. The CDR3 extends over 14 amino acids. Trimming removed 4 bases from V and 2 bases from J, with 11 bases in between. The CDR3 spells CASSADTFTDTQYF. CDR3 DNA sequence: TGCGCCAGCAGCGCCGACACATTCACAGATACGCAGTATTTT.

The chain couples TRBV29-1 to TRBJ2-7, with 8 bases that match TRBD1. This CDR3 region has 12 residues. CDR1 and CDR2 from the germline V gene are SQVTM and ANQGSEA. Germline trimming cut 6 bases from V and 4 bases from J; bases unmatched to any gene: 5. The CDR3: CSVAGGGYEQYF. CDR3 DNA: TGCAGCGTCGCAGGGGGCGGGTACGAGCAGTACTTC.

This clone is a singleton in its sample. The rearrangement uses TRBV7-9 and TRBJ1-2, with D hard to call. CDR1 is SEHNR and CDR2 is FQNEAQ in the germline V gene (reference sequence). CDR3 length: 17 residues. With 2 bases removed from V and 5 bases from J, the gap between germline ends came to 21 bases. CDR3 sequence reads: CASSLKSGTAAVYGYTF. In nucleotides, the CDR3 is TGTGCCAGCAGCTTAAAGTCGGGAACAGCGGCCGTATATGGCTACACCTTC.

The chain links TRBV4-2 to TRBJ2-1, with a tentative D call TRBD2 (6 bases). Germline-derived CDR1 and CDR2 are LGHNA and YNFKEQ. V lost 1 base and J lost 3, with 13 bases in between. The length of the CDR3 is 16 residues. Here the CDR3 reads CASSQGSGSFYNEQFF. As DNA, the CDR3 is TGTGCCAGCAGCCAAGGGAGCGGGTCATTCTACAATGAGCAGTTCTTC.

This clone was found once. This chain links TRBV19 with TRBJ2-1; 10 nucleotides agree with TRBD2. V shed 4 bases, J shed 2 bases, and the junction held 2 bases outside the gene matches. This CDR3 comprises 15 residues. Germline loops: CDR1 LNHDA, CDR2 SQIVND (reference sequence). CDR3 in amino acids: CASSTLAGPYNEQFF. CDR3 in DNA: TGTGCCAGTAGTACACTAGCGGGACCCTACAATGAGCAGTTCTTC.

This clone occurred once. Other nucleotide sequences in the sample specify the same CDR3. This chain joins TRBV28 and TRBJ1-2, with 7 bases fitting TRBD1. The CDR3 is made up of 17 amino acids. V shed 3 bases, J shed 0 bases, and the junction held 10 bases outside the gene matches. The germline V gene has CDR1 MDHEN and CDR2 SYDVKM. The CDR3 is CASSLRQRGPSNYGYTF. CDR3 coding DNA: TGTGCCAGCAGTTTGAGGCAGAGGGGGCCTTCTAACTATGGCTACACCTTC.

This clone was picked up a small number of times. The chain couples TRBV5-1 to TRBJ2-5, with TRBD1 matching 7 bases. Germline CDR1 is SGHRS and CDR2 is YFSETQ. The length of the CDR3 is 13 residues. Trimming removed 4 bases from V and 5 bases from J; junction bases left unmatched: 5. The CDR3: CASSRYRGETQYF. The CDR3 DNA is TGCGCCAGCAGCCGTTACAGGGGTGAGACCCAGTACTTC. Together with reference TRBV5-1 and TRBJ2-5, the CDR3 gives the full variable domain: KAGVTQTPRYLIKTRGQQVTLSCSPISGHRSVSWYQQTPGQGLQFLFEYFSETQRNKGNFPGRFSGRQFSNSRSEMNVSTLELGDSALYLCASSRYRGETQYFGPGTRLLVL.

This clone was counted only a few times. The chain is built from TRBV28 and TRBJ2-1; unclear D gene. The CDR3 sequence is 14 residues long. Germline CDR1 MDHEN, CDR2 SYDVKM. V dropped 7 bases and J dropped 8 bases, with 18 bases sitting between them. CDR3 sequence: CASTEASQVDEQFF. For the CDR3, the DNA is TGTGCCAGCACCGAGGCGTCGCAAGTCGATGAGCAGTTCTTC.

V is TRBV11-1 and J is TRBJ2-5; D might be TRBD1 (5 bases). The assigned J gene may be wrong: the sequence end matches TRBJ2-7 better. This CDR3 contains 11 residues. The germline V gene has CDR1 SGHAT and CDR2 FQDESV (reference sequence). The CDR3: CASSSGYEQYF. Written as DNA, the CDR3 is TGTGCCAGCAGCTCAGGGTACGAGCAGTACTTC.

The gene calls are TRBV9 and TRBJ2-1; 8 bases match TRBD2. The CDR3 has 15 residues. V lost 0 bases to trimming and J lost 6 bases; unmatched junction nucleotides: 5. Germline CDR1 SGDLS, CDR2 YYNGEE. CDR3 loop: CASSVGGTSVNEQFF. CDR3 sequence (DNA): TGTGCCAGCAGCGTAGGTGGGACTAGTGTCAATGAGCAGTTCTTC.

This sequence joins TRBV30 and TRBJ1-3; maybe TRBD1 (5 bases). Trimming pared 4 bases from V and 2 bases from J, leaving 6 bases between. Germline V gene data show CDR1 as GTSNPN and CDR2 as SVGIG (reference sequence). The CDR3 covers 12 residues. CDR3 in DNA: TGTGCCTGGATAGGGGCTGGAAACACCATATATTTT. Residues: CAWIGAGNTIYF.

The chain uses TRBV19 and TRBJ2-2; 11 bases are a match to TRBD2. The CDR3 is 16 residues long. V shed 5 bases and J 0 bases; nucleotides not matched to a gene: 2. Germline V CDR1 and CDR2: LNHDA, SQIVND (reference sequence). CDR3 protein: CASSSGLAANTGELFF. CDR3 sequence (DNA): TGTGCCAGTAGTTCGGGACTAGCGGCGAACACCGGGGAGCTGTTTTTT.

DNA for the CDR3: TGTGCCAGCAGAACTCGGGACTACGGCATGGAGACCCAGTACTTC. It yields the protein CASRTRDYGMETQYF. The chain combines TRBV6-6 with TRBJ2-5, with TRBD2 identical over 7 bases. The V gene's germline CDR1 is MNHNY and CDR2 SVGAGI (reference sequence). V was clipped by 6 bases and J by 5 bases; unmatched bases: 12. This CDR3 contains 15 residues.

V and J are TRBV28 and TRBJ1-5; 9 nucleotides match TRBD1. Germline CDR1 is MDHEN and CDR2 is SYDVKM. The length of the CDR3 is 18 residues. Unmatched junction bases numbered 14, after V lost 8 bases and J lost 0 bases. Here the CDR3 reads CASSTGGLLDYSNQPQHF. CDR3 bases: TGTGCCAGCTCCACAGGGGGCCTTCTAGACTATAGCAATCAGCCCCAGCATTTT.

This sequence joins TRBV6-1 and TRBJ2-1; possible D gene TRBD2, 5 bases. V was cut by 10 bases and J by 0 bases, with 13 bases left in between. Germline values: CDR1 MNHNS, CDR2 SASEGT. This CDR3 spans 14 amino acids. The CDR3 region is CATSTRSSYNEQFF. As DNA, the CDR3 is TGTGCCACTTCAACTAGGAGCTCCTACAATGAGCAGTTCTTC.